Reported below is one T cell receptor beta chain. The antigen is unknown. A junction end diverges from the germline sequence, so it may reflect a read error. This entry is derived from a study of OX40 agonist ivuxolimab in advanced cancers. Patients with a history of autoimmune disease or on systemic immunosuppression were excluded. Study outcomes and limitations: The investigators did not determine what antigen specificity the expanded peripheral T cells had.

The table came from immunoSEQ multiplex PCR; TCRdb's copy has only in-frame clones and leaves some out. The sample lists tens of thousands of clones; around nine tenths were seen once. The CDR3 runs 15 residues. CDR1 SSHAT and CDR2 FNYEAQ come from the germline V gene (reference sequence). This clonotype was sampled from an adult with an advanced solid tumor such as melanoma, head and neck, liver or kidney cancer. Specimen: CD4+ or CD8+ T cells sorted from blood, collected in a trial of the OX40 agonist ivuxolimab. The V and J genes are TRBV7-7 and TRBJ2-5, with a weak D call TRBD2 (7 bases). The CDR3 is CASSLWGGAEETQYF. The CDR3 DNA reads TGTGCTAGCAGCTTGTGGGGGGGGGCTGAGGAGACCCAGTACTTC.